The rows below give T cell receptor beta chains drawn from one sample of a study of shared clonotypes between healthy human individuals. The repertoire was sequenced with immunoSEQ multiplex PCR; TCRdb's copy has only in-frame clones and lacks some. The data show 2 million to 2.5 million clones, almost 96% seen once. The sequencing sample was made of naive CD4+ T cells sorted from blood. The receptors shown here come from a man younger than 30 in good health. CDR3s include the opening cysteine and the closing phenylalanine or tryptophan. A D gene is named only where the DNA matches it firmly. The size of a clone is reported for some rows only, either as once, few or many, or as a class for expanded clones.

v_call: TRBV9; d_call: TRBD1; j_call: TRBJ2-3; clone_size: -; cdr3_nt: TGTGCCAGCAGCCGGGACAGTAGCACAGATACGCAGTATTTT; cdr3_aa: CASSRDSSTDTQYF
v_call: TRBV5-1; d_call: TRBD1; j_call: TRBJ2-3; clone_size: -; cdr3_nt: TGCGCCAGCAGCTCATCGACAGGGCGCACAGATACGCAGTATTTT; cdr3_aa: CASSSSTGRTDTQYF
v_call: TRBV6-5; d_call: -; j_call: TRBJ1-1; clone_size: -; cdr3_nt: TGTGCCAGCAGTTACGGACAGCTTGAAGCTTTCTTT; cdr3_aa: CASSYGQLEAFF
v_call: TRBV6-5; d_call: TRBD1; j_call: TRBJ1-2; clone_size: -; cdr3_nt: TGTGCCAGCAGCATCCGACAGGGGAGTCACTATGGCTACACCTTC; cdr3_aa: CASSIRQGSHYGYTF
v_call: TRBV6-1; d_call: -; j_call: TRBJ2-5; clone_size: -; cdr3_nt: TGTGCCAGCAGTGCCGGGACCGGCGTGTCTGAGACCCAGTACTTC; cdr3_aa: CASSAGTGVSETQYF
v_call: TRBV30; d_call: -; j_call: TRBJ2-2; clone_size: -; cdr3_nt: TGTGCCTGGAGTGGGCTAAACACCGGGGAGCTGTTTTTT; cdr3_aa: CAWSGLNTGELFF
v_call: TRBV2; d_call: -; j_call: TRBJ1-3; clone_size: once; cdr3_nt: TGTGCCAGCAACGTGATGAGCTCTGGAAACACCATATATTTT; cdr3_aa: CASNVMSSGNTIYF
v_call: TRBV5-4; d_call: -; j_call: TRBJ2-5; clone_size: -; cdr3_nt: TGTGCCAGCAGCTTGGGCCTAGCCCAAGAGACCCAGTACTTC; cdr3_aa: CASSLGLAQETQYF
v_call: TRBV30; d_call: TRBD1; j_call: TRBJ1-4; clone_size: -; cdr3_nt: TGTGCCTGGAGTGTCGCACAGGGGAGAGAAAAACTGTTTTTT; cdr3_aa: CAWSVAQGREKLFF
v_call: TRBV6-5; d_call: -; j_call: TRBJ2-5; clone_size: -; cdr3_nt: TGTGCCAGCAGTTACTCAGCTTCTCAAGAGACCCAGTACTTC; cdr3_aa: CASSYSASQETQYF
v_call: TRBV5-6; d_call: TRBD1; j_call: TRBJ1-4; clone_size: -; cdr3_nt: TGTGCCAGCAGCTCACCAGGGGGGACGCCAACTAATGAAAAACTGTTTTTT; cdr3_aa: CASSSPGGTPTNEKLFF
v_call: TRBV5-1; d_call: -; j_call: TRBJ2-1; clone_size: -; cdr3_nt: TGCGCCAGCAGCCCTGCTACAGCCTACAATGAGCAGTTCTTC; cdr3_aa: CASSPATAYNEQFF
v_call: TRBV30; d_call: -; j_call: TRBJ1-5; clone_size: -; cdr3_nt: TGTGCCTGGAGTTCTCAGAAGGGCAATCAGCCCCAGCATTTT; cdr3_aa: CAWSSQKGNQPQHF
v_call: TRBV2; d_call: TRBD1; j_call: TRBJ2-7; clone_size: once; cdr3_nt: TGTGCCAGCAGTGACAGGGGGCGTTCCTACGAGCAGTACTTC; cdr3_aa: CASSDRGRSYEQYF
v_call: TRBV7-2; d_call: TRBD2; j_call: TRBJ2-1; clone_size: -; cdr3_nt: TGTGCCAGCAGCTTAGTGGGTCTAGCGGGGGACAATGAGCAGTTCTTC; cdr3_aa: CASSLVGLAGDNEQFF
v_call: TRBV7-9; d_call: -; j_call: TRBJ1-3; clone_size: -; cdr3_nt: TGTGCCAGCAGCCCGGATGGGGGGCAGGGAAACACCATATATTTT; cdr3_aa: CASSPDGGQGNTIYF
v_call: TRBV19; d_call: -; j_call: TRBJ1-4; clone_size: once; cdr3_nt: TGTGCCAGTACCGGGGGAGCCCTTAATGAAAAACTGTTTTTT; cdr3_aa: CASTGGALNEKLFF
v_call: TRBV30; d_call: -; j_call: TRBJ1-1; clone_size: -; cdr3_nt: TGTGCCTGGGCAAGGGCCGCCCGCGGGGAAGCTTTCTTT; cdr3_aa: CAWARAARGEAFF
v_call: TRBV29-1; d_call: -; j_call: TRBJ2-3; clone_size: -; cdr3_nt: TGCAGCGTTGAACATGGGTACCCCGAACCGAGCATTCGCACAGATACGCAGTATTTT; cdr3_aa: CSVEHGYPEPSIRTDTQYF
v_call: TRBV2; d_call: -; j_call: TRBJ2-3; clone_size: -; cdr3_nt: TGTGCCAGCAGTGAATTGGGGGCTAGCACAGATACGCAGTATTTT; cdr3_aa: CASSELGASTDTQYF
v_call: TRBV9; d_call: -; j_call: TRBJ2-3; clone_size: once; cdr3_nt: TGTGCCAGCAGCGTAGGTACGGGGGCCTCCACAGATACGCAGTATTTT; cdr3_aa: CASSVGTGASTDTQYF
v_call: TRBV5-1; d_call: -; j_call: TRBJ1-4; clone_size: -; cdr3_nt: TGCGCCAGCAGCTTGTTTCAGGGGCCTTCAACTAATGAAAAACTGTTTTTT; cdr3_aa: CASSLFQGPSTNEKLFF
v_call: TRBV5-6; d_call: -; j_call: TRBJ2-5; clone_size: -; cdr3_nt: TGTGCCAGCAGCCTCGACCCCCTCGGCGGCCAAGAGACCCAGTACTTC; cdr3_aa: CASSLDPLGGQETQYF
v_call: TRBV29-1; d_call: TRBD1; j_call: TRBJ1-1; clone_size: once; cdr3_nt: TGCAGCGCGTTTGCAGGGGGTAACACTGAAGCTTTCTTT; cdr3_aa: CSAFAGGNTEAFF
v_call: TRBV2; d_call: -; j_call: TRBJ2-3; clone_size: -; cdr3_nt: TGTGCCAGCAGCGTCGACAGTCGCACAGATACGCAGTATTTT; cdr3_aa: CASSVDSRTDTQYF
v_call: TRBV5-1; d_call: -; j_call: TRBJ1-2; clone_size: -; cdr3_nt: TGCGCCAGCAGCTCGTACGGCAGGGAATATGGCTACACCTTC; cdr3_aa: CASSSYGREYGYTF